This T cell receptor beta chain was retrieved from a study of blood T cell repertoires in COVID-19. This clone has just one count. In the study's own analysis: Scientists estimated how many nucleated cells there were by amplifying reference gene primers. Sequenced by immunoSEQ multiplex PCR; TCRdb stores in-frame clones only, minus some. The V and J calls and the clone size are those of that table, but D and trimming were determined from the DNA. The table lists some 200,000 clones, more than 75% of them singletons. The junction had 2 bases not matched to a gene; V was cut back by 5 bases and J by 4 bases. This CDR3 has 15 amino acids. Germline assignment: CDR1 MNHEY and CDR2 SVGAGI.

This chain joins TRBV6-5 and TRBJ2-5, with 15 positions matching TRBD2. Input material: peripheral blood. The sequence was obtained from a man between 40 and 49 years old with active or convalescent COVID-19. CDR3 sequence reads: CASSQGLAGGETQYF. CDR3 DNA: TGTGCCAGCAGTCAGGGACTAGCGGGGGGAGAGACCCAGTACTTC.